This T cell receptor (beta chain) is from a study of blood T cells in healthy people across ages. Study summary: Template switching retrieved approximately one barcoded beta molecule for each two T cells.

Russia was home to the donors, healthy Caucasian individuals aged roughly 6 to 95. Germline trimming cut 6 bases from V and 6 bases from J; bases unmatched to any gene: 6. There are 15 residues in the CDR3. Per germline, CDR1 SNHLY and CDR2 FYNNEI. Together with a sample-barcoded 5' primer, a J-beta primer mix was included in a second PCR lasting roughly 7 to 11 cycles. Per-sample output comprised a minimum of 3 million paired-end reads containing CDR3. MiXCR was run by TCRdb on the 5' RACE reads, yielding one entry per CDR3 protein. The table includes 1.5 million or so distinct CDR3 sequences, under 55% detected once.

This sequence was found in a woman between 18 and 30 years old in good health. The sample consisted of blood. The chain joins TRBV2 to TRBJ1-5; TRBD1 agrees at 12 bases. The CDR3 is CASRGQGARTQPQHF. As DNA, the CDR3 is TGTGCCAGCAGGGGACAGGGGGCGCGTACTCAGCCCCAGCATTTT.